This T cell receptor beta chain was profiled in a study of blood T cells in healthy people across ages. Findings and caveats of the study: PBMCs went unsorted, and a conclusive naive versus antigen-experienced comparison was therefore prevented.

The CDR3 is made up of 15 amino acids. Trimming removed 5 bases from V and 5 bases from J; junction bases left unmatched: 10. Germline-derived CDR1 and CDR2 are SGHVS and FNYEAQ. This clonotype was counted a few times. What it recognizes is unknown. Using a J-beta primer mix together with a sample-barcoded 5' primer, a second PCR was run for roughly 6 to 11 cycles. TCRdb re-called the 5' RACE reads through MiXCR, storing one row per CDR3 protein. The profile shows about 800,000 distinct CDR3 sequences, roughly 25% of them singletons. This same sample was also taken into another study, of T cells of mothers and their children. That publication notes: At about 1.6 ug per 15 ul, all of the extracted RNA went into cDNA synthesis.

The clonotype originates from a boy under 18 in good health. The sequenced sample was blood. The chain employs TRBV7-6 and TRBJ2-5; 8 bases match TRBD1. CDR3 sequence: CASSETGAAGETQYF. The DNA for the CDR3 is TGTGCCAGCAGCGAGACAGGGGCCGCGGGGGAGACCCAGTACTTC.